These 4 T cell receptor beta chains were all obtained from the same sample, sequenced in a study of CD8 T cells in ankylosing spondylitis. In TCRdb, the 5' RACE reads were re-called with MiXCR into one record per CDR3 protein. The sample shows about 160,000 distinct CDR3 sequences, around 42% of them seen only once. Material for sequencing was synovial fluid, either unsorted or a sorted T cell fraction (not recorded which). These receptors all come from a male donor with ankylosing spondylitis.

The chain has TRBV6-1 and TRBJ1-3; tentatively, D is TRBD1 (5 bases). Germline assignment: CDR1 MNHNS and CDR2 SASEGT. This CDR3 is 14 amino acids long. Trimming pared 9 bases from V and 3 bases from J, leaving 15 bases between. As DNA, the CDR3 is TGTGCCAGTACCAGAGGGGTCGTTGGAAACACCATATATTTT. Translating it yields CASTRGVVGNTIYF.

The chain employs TRBV27 and TRBJ1-1; D is undetermined. Germline V gives CDR1 MNHEY, CDR2 SMNVEV (reference sequence). The CDR3 sequence is 15 residues long. V was shortened by 8 bases and J by 4 bases, with 20 bases between the two germline ends. The CDR3 protein is CASCKSGFGFTEAFF. The CDR3 DNA reads TGTGCCAGCTGTAAGTCGGGCTTTGGATTCACTGAAGCTTTCTTT.

The chain recombines TRBV3-1 with TRBJ2-7; 10 positions match TRBD1. The junction had 10 bases not matched to a gene; V was cut back by 4 bases and J by 4 bases. CDR3 length: 16 residues. The germline gives CDR1 LGHDT, CDR2 YNNKEL (reference sequence). In nucleotides, the CDR3 is TGTGCCAGCAGCCCGACCCGGACAGGGGGTTTATACGAGCAGTACTTC. It codes for CASSPTRTGGLYEQYF.

V gene TRBV5-1 combines with J gene TRBJ2-1, with 14 bases identical to TRBD2. This CDR3 contains 19 residues. V was clipped by 4 bases and J by 8 bases; unmatched bases: 17. Germline CDR1 and CDR2: SGHRS and YFSETQ. The CDR3 nucleotides are TGCGCCAGCAGCCGCCCGACCGGGACTAGCGGGAGATTTCTCCATGAGCAGTTCTTC. Residues: CASSRPTGTSGRFLHEQFF.